Listed below are T cell receptor beta chains from one sample, sequenced in a study of long-term antiretroviral therapy in people with HIV. Generated by immunoSEQ multiplex PCR, the TCRdb table keeps only in-frame clones and is missing some. The data show tens of thousands of clones, 82% seen once. Source: unsorted PBMCs, taken 0.6 years after starting antiretroviral therapy. Receptors were obtained from a young man with HIV. The CDR3 runs from the conserved cysteine through the conserved F or W. A D gene is named only where the DNA matches it firmly. The size field is filled for only some rows; it gives once, few, many or a size class.

clone size: -; D gene: -; V gene: TRBV7-9; J gene: TRBJ2-7; CDR3 protein: CASSFGGPYYEQYF; CDR3 DNA: TGTGCCAGCAGCTTTGGAGGGCCCTACTACGAGCAGTACTTC
clone size: -; D gene: TRBD1; V gene: TRBV28; J gene: TRBJ1-2; CDR3 protein: CASSGTGGYGYTF; CDR3 DNA: TGTGCCAGCAGCGGGACAGGGGGATATGGCTACACCTTC
clone size: few; D gene: -; V gene: TRBV27; J gene: TRBJ2-3; CDR3 protein: CASSSTGTDTQYF; CDR3 DNA: TGTGCCAGCAGTTCCACAGGCACAGATACGCAGTATTTT
clone size: few; D gene: -; V gene: TRBV5-6; J gene: TRBJ2-3; CDR3 protein: CASSLGDDTQYF; CDR3 DNA: TGTGCCAGCAGCTTGGGGGACGATACGCAGTATTTT
clone size: -; D gene: -; V gene: TRBV6-5; J gene: TRBJ1-4; CDR3 protein: CASSYGPSNEKLFF; CDR3 DNA: TGTGCCAGCAGTTACGGGCCGAGTAATGAAAAACTGTTTTTT
clone size: -; D gene: TRBD2; V gene: TRBV9; J gene: TRBJ2-1; CDR3 protein: CASSVALAGLYNEQFF; CDR3 DNA: TGTGCCAGCAGCGTAGCTCTAGCGGGACTTTACAATGAGCAGTTCTTC
clone size: -; D gene: -; V gene: TRBV7-2; J gene: TRBJ2-1; CDR3 protein: CASSLVGMGNEQFF; CDR3 DNA: TGTGCCAGCAGCTTAGTTGGGATGGGAAATGAGCAGTTCTTC
clone size: once; D gene: -; V gene: TRBV18; J gene: TRBJ2-2; CDR3 protein: CASSPLGRLLAGELFF; CDR3 DNA: TGTGCCAGCTCACCACTTGGGAGGCTGTTGGCCGGGGAGCTGTTTTTT
clone size: few; D gene: TRBD1; V gene: TRBV7-2; J gene: TRBJ1-2; CDR3 protein: CASSWTGNGYTF; CDR3 DNA: TGTGCCAGCAGCTGGACAGGGAATGGCTACACCTTC
clone size: -; D gene: -; V gene: TRBV5-1; J gene: TRBJ2-2; CDR3 protein: CASSLLGASNTGELFF; CDR3 DNA: TGCGCCAGCAGCTTGTTGGGCGCCTCGAACACCGGGGAGCTGTTTTTT
clone size: -; D gene: -; V gene: TRBV5-1; J gene: TRBJ2-7; CDR3 protein: CASSLGDNGGYEQYF; CDR3 DNA: TGCGCCAGCAGCTTAGGGGACAACGGGGGTTACGAGCAGTACTTC
clone size: -; D gene: -; V gene: TRBV6-5; J gene: TRBJ2-4; CDR3 protein: CASSPGRSKNIQYF; CDR3 DNA: TGTGCCAGCAGTCCCGGACGGTCCAAAAACATTCAGTACTTC
clone size: -; D gene: -; V gene: TRBV28; J gene: TRBJ1-1; CDR3 protein: CASSITSLNTEAFF; CDR3 DNA: TGTGCCAGCAGTATAACAAGCCTGAACACTGAAGCTTTCTTT
clone size: -; D gene: -; V gene: TRBV4-2; J gene: TRBJ2-2; CDR3 protein: CASSQGFPDSGELFF; CDR3 DNA: TGTGCCAGCAGCCAAGGTTTCCCTGACTCCGGGGAGCTGTTTTTT
clone size: -; D gene: -; V gene: TRBV5-1; J gene: TRBJ2-7; CDR3 protein: CASSPDPSSYEQYF; CDR3 DNA: TGCGCCAGCAGCCCGGACCCTTCGTCCTACGAGCAGTACTTC
clone size: -; D gene: TRBD1; V gene: TRBV5-6; J gene: TRBJ2-5; CDR3 protein: CASSLAKGQAQETQYF; CDR3 DNA: TGTGCCAGCAGCTTGGCCAAGGGACAGGCACAAGAGACCCAGTACTTC
clone size: -; D gene: -; V gene: TRBV21-1; J gene: TRBJ2-7; CDR3 protein: CASSKEGSKGDGGEQYF; CDR3 DNA: TGTGCCAGCAGCAAAGAGGGCAGCAAGGGGGATGGTGGCGAGCAGTACTTC
clone size: -; D gene: TRBD1; V gene: TRBV27; J gene: TRBJ2-7; CDR3 protein: CASSSGTGTEQYF; CDR3 DNA: TGTGCCAGCAGTTCCGGGACAGGGACCGAGCAGTACTTC
clone size: -; D gene: -; V gene: TRBV6-6; J gene: TRBJ2-1; CDR3 protein: CASTGTTNNEQFF; CDR3 DNA: TGTGCCAGCACCGGGACGACAAACAATGAGCAGTTCTTC
clone size: -; D gene: -; V gene: TRBV29-1; J gene: TRBJ2-7; CDR3 protein: CSVEEHLEQYF; CDR3 DNA: TGCAGCGTTGAAGAACATCTCGAGCAGTACTTC
clone size: -; D gene: -; V gene: TRBV7-9; J gene: TRBJ2-3; CDR3 protein: CASSSPGPHTDTQYF; CDR3 DNA: TGTGCCAGCAGCTCCCCGGGACCACACACAGATACGCAGTATTTT
clone size: -; D gene: TRBD1; V gene: TRBV7-2; J gene: TRBJ1-1; CDR3 protein: CASSPETGLEAFF; CDR3 DNA: TGTGCCAGCAGCCCCGAGACAGGGCTTGAAGCTTTCTTT
clone size: -; D gene: TRBD1; V gene: TRBV28; J gene: TRBJ1-1; CDR3 protein: CASSLILGAGGGRNTEAFF; CDR3 DNA: TGTGCCAGCAGTTTAATTCTCGGGGCAGGGGGAGGGAGAAACACTGAAGCTTTCTTT
clone size: once; D gene: -; V gene: TRBV7-9; J gene: TRBJ1-2; CDR3 protein: CASSLAAPGGSYGYTF; CDR3 DNA: TGTGCCAGCAGCTTAGCGGCCCCGGGGGGGAGTTATGGCTACACCTTC
clone size: -; D gene: TRBD1; V gene: TRBV9; J gene: TRBJ1-1; CDR3 protein: CASSVASGQGTEAFF; CDR3 DNA: TGTGCCAGCAGCGTAGCCTCGGGACAGGGCACTGAAGCTTTCTTT
clone size: -; D gene: TRBD1; V gene: TRBV6-5; J gene: TRBJ2-5; CDR3 protein: CASTRGQGYVETQYF; CDR3 DNA: TGTGCCAGCACCAGGGGACAGGGATATGTCGAGACCCAGTACTTC
clone size: -; D gene: -; V gene: TRBV11-2; J gene: TRBJ1-1; CDR3 protein: CASKRPQISMNTEAFF; CDR3 DNA: TGTGCCAGCAAACGACCACAGATAAGCATGAACACTGAAGCTTTCTTT
clone size: -; D gene: -; V gene: TRBV5-1; J gene: TRBJ2-5; CDR3 protein: CASSWVFGETQYF; CDR3 DNA: TGCGCCAGCAGCTGGGTTTTCGGGGAGACCCAGTACTTC
clone size: -; D gene: -; V gene: TRBV15; J gene: TRBJ2-7; CDR3 protein: CATSRDRGYEQYF; CDR3 DNA: TGTGCCACCAGCAGAGACAGGGGTTACGAGCAGTACTTC
clone size: -; D gene: -; V gene: TRBV7-9; J gene: TRBJ2-3; CDR3 protein: CASTKNRGGTDTQYF; CDR3 DNA: TGTGCCAGCACGAAAAACAGGGGGGGAACAGATACGCAGTATTTT
clone size: -; D gene: TRBD1; V gene: TRBV5-6; J gene: TRBJ1-2; CDR3 protein: CASSYGTGRPDGYTF; CDR3 DNA: TGTGCCAGCAGCTACGGGACAGGGAGGCCGGATGGCTACACCTTC
clone size: -; D gene: TRBD1; V gene: TRBV27; J gene: TRBJ2-3; CDR3 protein: CASSPWGTGRTDTQYF; CDR3 DNA: TGTGCCAGCAGCCCCTGGGGGACAGGACGCACAGATACGCAGTATTTT
clone size: -; D gene: TRBD2; V gene: TRBV11-2; J gene: TRBJ2-1; CDR3 protein: CASSPGTSGRGEQFF; CDR3 DNA: TGTGCCAGCAGCCCCGGGACTAGCGGGAGAGGGGAGCAGTTCTTC
clone size: once; D gene: -; V gene: TRBV27; J gene: TRBJ2-7; CDR3 protein: CASSALASYEQYF; CDR3 DNA: TGTGCCAGCAGTGCTCTAGCCTCCTACGAGCAGTACTTC
clone size: few; D gene: -; V gene: TRBV10-3; J gene: TRBJ1-1; CDR3 protein: CAISDVGNTEAFF; CDR3 DNA: TGTGCCATCAGTGACGTCGGGAACACTGAAGCTTTCTTT
clone size: -; D gene: TRBD2; V gene: TRBV27; J gene: TRBJ2-7; CDR3 protein: CASSLLAGEGYEQYF; CDR3 DNA: TGTGCCAGCAGTTTATTGGCGGGAGAGGGTTACGAGCAGTACTTC
clone size: few; D gene: TRBD1; V gene: TRBV18; J gene: TRBJ1-2; CDR3 protein: CASSPDRDYGYTF; CDR3 DNA: TGTGCCAGCTCACCCGACAGGGACTATGGCTACACCTTC
clone size: -; D gene: -; V gene: TRBV4-3; J gene: TRBJ1-1; CDR3 protein: CASSINWGNTEAFF; CDR3 DNA: TGCGCCAGCAGCATCAATTGGGGGAACACTGAAGCTTTCTTT
clone size: -; D gene: -; V gene: TRBV18; J gene: TRBJ2-1; CDR3 protein: CASSPGGGLSSYNEQFF; CDR3 DNA: TGTGCCAGCTCACCAGGTGGGGGCCTTTCCTCCTACAATGAGCAGTTCTTC
clone size: -; D gene: -; V gene: TRBV2; J gene: TRBJ1-2; CDR3 protein: CASSEALEPNYGYTF; CDR3 DNA: TGTGCCAGCAGTGAAGCGCTTGAGCCTAACTATGGCTACACCTTC
clone size: -; D gene: -; V gene: TRBV11-1; J gene: TRBJ1-1; CDR3 protein: CASSSGAGTTEAFF; CDR3 DNA: TGTGCCAGCAGCTCCGGGGCAGGTACCACTGAAGCTTTCTTT
clone size: -; D gene: -; V gene: TRBV4-3; J gene: TRBJ2-2; CDR3 protein: CASSHKGLGDTGELFF; CDR3 DNA: TGCGCCAGCAGCCACAAGGGTCTGGGTGACACCGGGGAGCTGTTTTTT
clone size: once; D gene: -; V gene: TRBV9; J gene: TRBJ2-7; CDR3 protein: CASSVVGVQSSYEQYF; CDR3 DNA: TGTGCCAGCAGCGTAGTGGGGGTTCAAAGCTCCTACGAGCAGTACTTC
clone size: -; D gene: -; V gene: TRBV20-1; J gene: TRBJ2-7; CDR3 protein: CSAGGSYEQYF; CDR3 DNA: TGCAGTGCAGGCGGCTCCTACGAGCAGTACTTC
clone size: -; D gene: -; V gene: TRBV16; J gene: TRBJ2-7; CDR3 protein: CASSHVGYEQYF; CDR3 DNA: TGTGCCAGCAGCCATGTCGGCTACGAGCAGTACTTC
clone size: -; D gene: TRBD1; V gene: TRBV11-2; J gene: TRBJ2-3; CDR3 protein: CASSLHGLNTGQGEDTQYF; CDR3 DNA: TGTGCCAGCAGCTTACACGGGTTGAATACGGGACAGGGGGAGGATACGCAGTATTTT
clone size: -; D gene: TRBD1; V gene: TRBV5-5; J gene: TRBJ2-7; CDR3 protein: CASSLAAGTGFEQYF; CDR3 DNA: TGTGCCAGCAGCTTGGCAGCCGGGACAGGGTTCGAGCAGTACTTC
clone size: -; D gene: -; V gene: TRBV7-2; J gene: TRBJ1-5; CDR3 protein: CASSFGSRGGNQPQHF; CDR3 DNA: TGTGCCAGCAGCTTTGGTTCCAGGGGCGGCAATCAGCCCCAGCATTTT
clone size: -; D gene: -; V gene: TRBV7-2; J gene: TRBJ1-1; CDR3 protein: CASSLQLNTEAFF; CDR3 DNA: TGTGCCAGCAGCCTTCAACTGAACACTGAAGCTTTCTTT
clone size: -; D gene: -; V gene: TRBV5-6; J gene: TRBJ2-7; CDR3 protein: CASSLGRGDEQYF; CDR3 DNA: TGTGCCAGCAGCTTGGGCAGGGGGGACGAGCAGTACTTC
clone size: -; D gene: TRBD2; V gene: TRBV7-2; J gene: TRBJ2-7; CDR3 protein: CASSLVGLAGAYEQYF; CDR3 DNA: TGTGCCAGCAGCTTAGTCGGACTAGCGGGAGCTTACGAGCAGTACTTC
clone size: -; D gene: -; V gene: TRBV6-1; J gene: TRBJ2-1; CDR3 protein: CASQLYAEQFF; CDR3 DNA: TGTGCCAGCCAATTGTATGCTGAGCAGTTCTTC
clone size: -; D gene: -; V gene: TRBV15; J gene: TRBJ1-2; CDR3 protein: CATSRDRDYGYTF; CDR3 DNA: TGTGCCACCAGCAGAGACAGGGACTATGGCTACACCTTC